This T cell receptor (beta chain) was identified during a study of T cell changes during pregnancy in multiple sclerosis. The data were produced by immunoSEQ multiplex PCR, yet TCRdb's version contains in-frame clones alone and is incomplete. This sample has about 56,000 clones; 89% occur once, and the top ten carry under 2%. The trim removed 1 base at V and 5 bases at J, leaving 3 bases unmatched. This CDR3 spans 14 amino acids. The germline gives CDR1 SGHDT, CDR2 YYEEEE. This sequence joins TRBV5-6 and TRBJ2-5, with 9 positions matching TRBD2. This TCR was sampled from a female donor with multiple sclerosis, enrolled in a pregnancy study. The sample here was peripheral blood, taken after pregnancy. DNA for the CDR3: TGTGCCAGCAGCTTGTCCGGGACTAGCGAGACCCAGTACTTC. Its translation: CASSLSGTSETQYF.